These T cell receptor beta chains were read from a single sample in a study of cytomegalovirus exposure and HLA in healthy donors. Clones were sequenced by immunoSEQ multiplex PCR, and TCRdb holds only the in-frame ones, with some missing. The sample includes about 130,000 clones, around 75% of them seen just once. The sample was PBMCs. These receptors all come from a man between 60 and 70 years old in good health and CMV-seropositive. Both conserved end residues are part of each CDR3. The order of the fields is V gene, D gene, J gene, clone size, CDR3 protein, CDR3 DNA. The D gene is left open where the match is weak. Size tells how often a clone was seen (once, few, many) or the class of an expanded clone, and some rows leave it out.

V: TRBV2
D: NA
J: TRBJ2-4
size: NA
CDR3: CASSEVRKNIQYF
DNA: TGTGCCAGCAGTGAGGTCAGGAAAAACATTCAGTACTTC

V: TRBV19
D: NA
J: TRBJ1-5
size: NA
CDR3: CASSVGGWLQPQHF
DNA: TGTGCCAGTAGCGTCGGGGGGTGGCTTCAGCCCCAGCATTTT

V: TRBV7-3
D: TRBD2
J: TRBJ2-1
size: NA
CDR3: CASSPGTSGREQFF
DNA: TGTGCCAGCAGCCCCGGGACTAGCGGGCGAGAGCAGTTCTTC

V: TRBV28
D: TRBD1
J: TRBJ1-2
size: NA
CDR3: CASSFEGARGYTF
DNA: TGTGCCAGCAGTTTTGAGGGGGCGAGGGGCTACACCTTC

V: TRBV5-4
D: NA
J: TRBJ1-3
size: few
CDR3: CASSPTTGSGNTIYF
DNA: TGTGCCAGCAGCCCTACGACAGGCTCTGGAAACACCATATATTTT

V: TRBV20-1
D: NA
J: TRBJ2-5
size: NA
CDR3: CSANGQETQYF
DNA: TGCAGTGCTAACGGGCAAGAGACCCAGTACTTC

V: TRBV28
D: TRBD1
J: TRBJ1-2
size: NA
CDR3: CASSSGQGYGYTF
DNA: TGTGCCAGCAGTTCGGGACAGGGATATGGCTACACCTTC

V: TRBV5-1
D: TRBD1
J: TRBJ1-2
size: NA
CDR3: CASSAGQIGYTF
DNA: TGCGCCAGCAGCGCGGGACAGATAGGCTACACCTTC

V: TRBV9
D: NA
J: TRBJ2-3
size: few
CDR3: CASEGDRSTDTQYF
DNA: TGTGCCAGCGAGGGGGACCGGAGCACAGATACGCAGTATTTT

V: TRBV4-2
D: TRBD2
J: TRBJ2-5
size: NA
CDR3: CASSQGLHGLAGGGAQYF
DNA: TGTGCCAGCAGCCAAGGTCTCCATGGACTAGCGGGGGGGGGCGCCCAGTACTTC

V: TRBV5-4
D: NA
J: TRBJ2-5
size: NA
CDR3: CASSLGRYQETQYF
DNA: TGTGCCAGCAGCTTGGGCAGGTACCAAGAGACCCAGTACTTC

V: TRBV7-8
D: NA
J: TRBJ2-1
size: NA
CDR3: CASSHLRWGPSSYNEQFF
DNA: TGTGCCAGCAGCCACCTTCGCTGGGGCCCTAGCTCCTACAATGAGCAGTTCTTC

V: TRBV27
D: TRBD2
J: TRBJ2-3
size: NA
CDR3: CASRTRTSGAPSTDTQYF
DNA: TGTGCCAGCAGAACCCGGACTAGCGGGGCTCCTAGCACAGATACGCAGTATTTT

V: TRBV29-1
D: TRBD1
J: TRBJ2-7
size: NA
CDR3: CSALTGGYEQYF
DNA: TGCAGCGCTCTGACAGGGGGATACGAGCAGTACTTC

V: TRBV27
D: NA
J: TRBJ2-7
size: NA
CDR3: CASSLSMAGGISYEQYF
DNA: TGTGCCAGCAGTTTATCGATGGCGGGCGGGATCTCCTACGAGCAGTACTTC

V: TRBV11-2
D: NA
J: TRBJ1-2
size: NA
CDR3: CASSPAGVDGYTF
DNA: TGTGCCAGCAGTCCCGCGGGGGTAGATGGCTACACCTTC

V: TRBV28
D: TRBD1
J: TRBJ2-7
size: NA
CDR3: CASSLGGSLYEQYF
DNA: TGTGCCAGCAGCTTAGGGGGCAGCCTCTACGAGCAGTACTTC

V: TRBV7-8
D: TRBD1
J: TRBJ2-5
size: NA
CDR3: CASSLRDTGGGETQYF
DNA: TGTGCCAGCAGCTTACGGGACACAGGGGGTGGTGAGACCCAGTACTTC

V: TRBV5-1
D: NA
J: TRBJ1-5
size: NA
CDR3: CASSWAGGSNQPQHF
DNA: TGCGCCAGCAGCTGGGCGGGGGGAAGCAATCAGCCCCAGCATTTT

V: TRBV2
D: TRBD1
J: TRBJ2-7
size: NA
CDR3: CASSEGARTGGHEQYF
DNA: TGTGCCAGCAGTGAAGGAGCACGGACAGGGGGCCACGAGCAGTACTTC

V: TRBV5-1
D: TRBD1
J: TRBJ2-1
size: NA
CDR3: CASSLAPGTGGDEQFF
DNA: TGCGCCAGCAGCTTGGCCCCCGGGACAGGGGGCGATGAGCAGTTCTTC

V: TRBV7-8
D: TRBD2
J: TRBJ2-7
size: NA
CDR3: CASSPFIISGTSGGWQYF
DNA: TGTGCCAGCAGCCCGTTTATTATTTCCGGGACTAGCGGGGGATGGCAGTACTTC

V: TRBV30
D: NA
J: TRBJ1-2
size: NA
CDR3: CAWSSYRNGYTF
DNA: TGTGCCTGGAGTTCCTACAGGAATGGCTACACCTTC

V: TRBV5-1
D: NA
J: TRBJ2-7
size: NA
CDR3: CASSSTGLRSYEQYF
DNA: TGCGCCAGCAGCTCTACAGGGCTTCGGTCCTACGAGCAGTACTTC

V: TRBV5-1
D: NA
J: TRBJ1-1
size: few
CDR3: CASSLQGRARGTEAFF
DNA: TGCGCCAGCAGCCTGCAGGGGAGGGCGCGCGGCACTGAAGCTTTCTTT